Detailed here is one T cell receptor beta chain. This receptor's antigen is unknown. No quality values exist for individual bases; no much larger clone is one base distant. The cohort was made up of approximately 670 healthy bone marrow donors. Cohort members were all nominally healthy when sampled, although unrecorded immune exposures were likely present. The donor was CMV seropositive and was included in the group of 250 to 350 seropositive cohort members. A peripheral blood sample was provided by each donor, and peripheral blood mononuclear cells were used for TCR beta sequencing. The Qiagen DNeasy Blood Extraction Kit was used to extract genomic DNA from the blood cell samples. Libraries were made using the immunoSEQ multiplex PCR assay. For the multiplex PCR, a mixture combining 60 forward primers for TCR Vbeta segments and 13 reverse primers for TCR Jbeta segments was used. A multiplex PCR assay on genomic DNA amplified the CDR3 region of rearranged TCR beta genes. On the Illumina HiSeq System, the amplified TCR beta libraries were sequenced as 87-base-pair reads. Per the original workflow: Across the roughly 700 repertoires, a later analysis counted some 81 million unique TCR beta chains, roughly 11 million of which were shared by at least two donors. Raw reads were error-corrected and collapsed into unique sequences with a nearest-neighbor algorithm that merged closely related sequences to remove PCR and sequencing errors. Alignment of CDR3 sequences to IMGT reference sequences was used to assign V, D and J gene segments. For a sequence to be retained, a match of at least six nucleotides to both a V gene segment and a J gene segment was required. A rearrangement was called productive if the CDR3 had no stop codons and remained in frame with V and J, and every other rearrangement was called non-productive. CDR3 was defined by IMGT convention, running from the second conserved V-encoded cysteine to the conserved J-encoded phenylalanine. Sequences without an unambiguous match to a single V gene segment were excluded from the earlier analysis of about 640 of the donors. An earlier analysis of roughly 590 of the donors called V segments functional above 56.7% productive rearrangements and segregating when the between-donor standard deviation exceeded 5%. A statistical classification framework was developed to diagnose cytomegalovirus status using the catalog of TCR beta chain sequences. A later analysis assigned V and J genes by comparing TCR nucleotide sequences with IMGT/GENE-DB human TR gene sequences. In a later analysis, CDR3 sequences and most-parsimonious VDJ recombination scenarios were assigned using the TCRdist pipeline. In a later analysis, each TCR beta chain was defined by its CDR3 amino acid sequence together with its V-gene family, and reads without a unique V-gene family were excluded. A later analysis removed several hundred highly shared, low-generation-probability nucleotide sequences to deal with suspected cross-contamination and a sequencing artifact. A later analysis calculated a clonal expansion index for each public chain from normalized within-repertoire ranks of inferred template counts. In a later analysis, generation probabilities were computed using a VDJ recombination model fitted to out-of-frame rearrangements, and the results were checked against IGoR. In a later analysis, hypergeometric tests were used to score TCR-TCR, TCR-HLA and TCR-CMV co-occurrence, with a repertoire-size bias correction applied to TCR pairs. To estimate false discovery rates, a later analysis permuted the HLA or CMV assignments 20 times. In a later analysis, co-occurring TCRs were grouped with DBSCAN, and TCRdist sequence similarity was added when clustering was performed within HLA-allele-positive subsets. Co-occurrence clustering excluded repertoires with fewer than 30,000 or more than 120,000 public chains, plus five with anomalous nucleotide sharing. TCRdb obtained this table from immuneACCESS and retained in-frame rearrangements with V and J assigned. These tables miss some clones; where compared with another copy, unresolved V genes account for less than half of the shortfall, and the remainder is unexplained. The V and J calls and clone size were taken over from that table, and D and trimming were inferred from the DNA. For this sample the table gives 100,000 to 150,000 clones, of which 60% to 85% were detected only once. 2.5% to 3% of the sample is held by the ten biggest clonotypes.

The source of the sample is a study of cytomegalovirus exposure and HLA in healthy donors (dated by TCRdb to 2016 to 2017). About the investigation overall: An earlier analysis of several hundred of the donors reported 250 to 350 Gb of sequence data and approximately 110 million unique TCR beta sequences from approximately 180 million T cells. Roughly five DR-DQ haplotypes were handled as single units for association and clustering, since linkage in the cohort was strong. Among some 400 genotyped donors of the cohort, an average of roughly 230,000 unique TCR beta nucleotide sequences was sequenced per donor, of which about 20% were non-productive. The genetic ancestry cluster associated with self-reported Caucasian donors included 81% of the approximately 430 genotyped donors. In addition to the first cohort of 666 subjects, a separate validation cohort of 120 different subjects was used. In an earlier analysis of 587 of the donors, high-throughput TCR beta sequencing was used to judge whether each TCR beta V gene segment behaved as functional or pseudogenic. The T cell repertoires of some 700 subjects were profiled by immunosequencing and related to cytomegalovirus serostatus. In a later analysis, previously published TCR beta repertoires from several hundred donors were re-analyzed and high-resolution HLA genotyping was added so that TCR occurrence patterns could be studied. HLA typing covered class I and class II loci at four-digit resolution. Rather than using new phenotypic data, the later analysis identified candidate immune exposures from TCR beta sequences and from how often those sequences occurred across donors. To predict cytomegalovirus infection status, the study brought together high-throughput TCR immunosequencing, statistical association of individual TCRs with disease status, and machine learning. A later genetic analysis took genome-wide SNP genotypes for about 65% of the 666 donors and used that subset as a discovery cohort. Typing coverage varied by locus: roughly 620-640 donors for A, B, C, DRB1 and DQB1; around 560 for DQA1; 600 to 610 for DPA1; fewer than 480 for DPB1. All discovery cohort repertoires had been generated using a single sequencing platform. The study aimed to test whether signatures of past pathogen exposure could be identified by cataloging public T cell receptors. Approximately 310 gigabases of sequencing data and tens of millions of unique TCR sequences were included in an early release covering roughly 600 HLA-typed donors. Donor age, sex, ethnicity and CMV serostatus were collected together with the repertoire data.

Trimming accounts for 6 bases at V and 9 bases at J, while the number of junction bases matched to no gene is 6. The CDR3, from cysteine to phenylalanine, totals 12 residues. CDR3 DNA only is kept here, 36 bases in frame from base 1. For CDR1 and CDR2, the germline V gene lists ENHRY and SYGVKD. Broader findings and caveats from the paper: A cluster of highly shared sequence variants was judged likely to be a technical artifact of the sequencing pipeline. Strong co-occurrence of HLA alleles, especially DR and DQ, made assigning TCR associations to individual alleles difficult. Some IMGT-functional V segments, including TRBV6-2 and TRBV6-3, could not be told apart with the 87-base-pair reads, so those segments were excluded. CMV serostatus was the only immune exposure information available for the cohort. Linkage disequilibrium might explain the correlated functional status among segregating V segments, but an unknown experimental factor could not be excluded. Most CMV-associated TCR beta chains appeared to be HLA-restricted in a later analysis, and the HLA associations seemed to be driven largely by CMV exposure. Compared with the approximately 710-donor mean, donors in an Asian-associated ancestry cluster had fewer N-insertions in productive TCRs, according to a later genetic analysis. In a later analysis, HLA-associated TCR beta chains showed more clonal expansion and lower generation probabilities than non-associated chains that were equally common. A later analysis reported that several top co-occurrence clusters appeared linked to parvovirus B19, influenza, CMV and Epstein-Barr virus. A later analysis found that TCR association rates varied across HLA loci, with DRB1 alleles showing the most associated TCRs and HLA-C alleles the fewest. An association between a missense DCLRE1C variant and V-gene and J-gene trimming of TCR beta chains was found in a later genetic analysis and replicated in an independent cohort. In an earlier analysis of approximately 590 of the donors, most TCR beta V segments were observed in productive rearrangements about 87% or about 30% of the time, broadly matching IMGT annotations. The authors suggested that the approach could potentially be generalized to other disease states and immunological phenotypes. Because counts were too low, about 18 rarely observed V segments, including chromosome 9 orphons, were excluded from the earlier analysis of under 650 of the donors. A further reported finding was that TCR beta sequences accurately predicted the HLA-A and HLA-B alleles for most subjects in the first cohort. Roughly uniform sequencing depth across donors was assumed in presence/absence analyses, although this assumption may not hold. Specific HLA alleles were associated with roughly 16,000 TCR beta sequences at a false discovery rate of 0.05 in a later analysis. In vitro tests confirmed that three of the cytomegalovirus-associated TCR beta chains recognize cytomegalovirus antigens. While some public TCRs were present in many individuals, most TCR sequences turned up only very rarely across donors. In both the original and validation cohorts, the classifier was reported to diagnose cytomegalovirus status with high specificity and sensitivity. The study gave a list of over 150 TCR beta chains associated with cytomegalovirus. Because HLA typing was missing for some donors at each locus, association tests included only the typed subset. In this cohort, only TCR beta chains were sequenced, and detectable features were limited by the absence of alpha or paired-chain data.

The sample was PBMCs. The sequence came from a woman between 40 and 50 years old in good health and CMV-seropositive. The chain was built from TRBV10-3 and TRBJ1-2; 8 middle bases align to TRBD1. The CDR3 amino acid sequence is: CAIRGQEVSYTF. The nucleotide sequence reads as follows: TGTGCCATCAGGGGACAGGAGGTTAGCTACACCTTC.